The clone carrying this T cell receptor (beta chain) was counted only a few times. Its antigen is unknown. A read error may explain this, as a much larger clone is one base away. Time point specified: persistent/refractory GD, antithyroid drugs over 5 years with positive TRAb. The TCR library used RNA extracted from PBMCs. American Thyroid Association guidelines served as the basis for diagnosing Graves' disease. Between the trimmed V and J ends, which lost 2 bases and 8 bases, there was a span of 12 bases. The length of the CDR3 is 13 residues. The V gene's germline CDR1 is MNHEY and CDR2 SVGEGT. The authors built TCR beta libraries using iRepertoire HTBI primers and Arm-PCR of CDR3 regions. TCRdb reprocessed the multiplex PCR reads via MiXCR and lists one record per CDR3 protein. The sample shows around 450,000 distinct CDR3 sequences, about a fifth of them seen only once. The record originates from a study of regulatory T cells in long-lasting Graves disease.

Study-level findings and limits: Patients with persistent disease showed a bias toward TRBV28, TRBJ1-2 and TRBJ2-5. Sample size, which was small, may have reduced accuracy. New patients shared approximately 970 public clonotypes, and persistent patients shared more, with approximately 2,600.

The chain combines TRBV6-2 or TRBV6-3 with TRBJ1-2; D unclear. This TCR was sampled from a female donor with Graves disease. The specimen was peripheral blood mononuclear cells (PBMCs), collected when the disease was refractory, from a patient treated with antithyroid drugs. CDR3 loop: CASSYDDQGGYTF. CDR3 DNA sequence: TGTGCCAGCAGTTACGACGATCAAGGGGGCTACACCTTC.